This TCR beta chain was captured in a study of blood T cell repertoires in COVID-19. For the study at large: COVID-19 samples from acute and convalescent phases originated in the United States, Italy and Spain.

Participant reports of clinical history set cohort assignment. Germline loops: CDR1 SGHRS, CDR2 YFSETQ. The CDR3 loop spans 16 amino acids. Trimming took off 4 bases at V and 6 bases at J, with 19 bases between the two ends. As processed by the authors: The authors estimated nucleated cell counts from reference gene primer amplification. Profiled with immunoSEQ multiplex PCR; TCRdb holds only in-frame clones, not every one. V, J and clone size were drawn from that table, and D and trimming were deduced from the DNA. The data show 310,000 or so clones, with 70% to 90% seen just once and around a tenth held by the top ten.

Sequencing was done on a sample of PBMCs or T cells enriched from blood (not recorded which). The clonotype originates from a middle-aged woman who had recovered from COVID-19. The rearrangement links TRBV5-1 to TRBJ2-2, with a tentative D call TRBD2 (6 bases). The CDR3 protein is CASSPPFTGVAGELFF. CDR3 in DNA: TGCGCCAGCAGCCCCCCCTTTACGGGAGTGGCCGGGGAGCTGTTTTTT.